The sequence of this T cell receptor (beta chain) was determined in a study of response to subunit inactivated influenza vaccine. Points from the study as a whole: Each seasonal influenza vaccination, the authors suggested, recruits few new T cells.

TCRdb reprocessed the RT-PCR reads via MiXCR and lists one record per CDR3 protein. The sample holds 200,000 to 300,000 distinct CDR3 sequences, 9.5% to 15% seen once. This clonotype was counted at least ten times. Its antigen is as yet unknown. There are 16 residues in the CDR3. The junction had 6 bases not matched to a gene; V was cut back by 3 bases and J by 3 bases. Germline V gene lookup returns CDR1 LGHDT and CDR2 YNNKEL (reference sequence). The sample here was non-naive T cells sorted from PBMCs, taken approximately 15 days before vaccination. This chain links TRBV3-1 with TRBJ2-1, with TRBD1 matching over 9 bases. This TCR was recovered from a middle-aged man who received an inactivated influenza vaccine. CDR3 in DNA: TGTGCCAGCAGCCAGACCGGGACAGGGTTCTACAATGAGCAGTTCTTC. Protein sequence: CASSQTGTGFYNEQFF.